The 22 T cell receptor beta chains reported below all come from one sample, sequenced in a study of tumor-infiltrating lymphocytes in oesophageal squamous cell carcinoma. One entry per CDR3 protein results from TCRdb running MiXCR on the PCR reads. Among 15,000 to 20,000 distinct CDR3 sequences listed, around 50% were seen once. Sequencing used normal esophageal tissue next to the tumor. The source of these receptors is a female donor with esophageal squamous cell carcinoma.

This clonotype was recorded a few times. This chain uses TRBV6-1 with TRBJ2-7; TRBD1 agrees at 9 bases. Germline loops: CDR1 MNHNS, CDR2 SASEGT. The trim removed 7 bases at V and 3 bases at J, leaving 10 bases unmatched. The CDR3 contains 15 residues. As DNA, the CDR3 is TGTGCCAGCATCGGAACAGGGGGCAAAAACTACGAGCAGTACTTC. It specifies CASIGTGGKNYEQYF.

V is TRBV7-2 and J is TRBJ2-5; D call uncertain. The J call may be faulty, since TRBJ2-7 better matches the DNA end. Germline CDR1 reads SGHTA; CDR2 reads FQGNSA. The CDR3 loop spans 13 amino acids. In nucleotides, the CDR3 is TGTGCCAGCAGCCCCCGTTGGGATCACGAGCAGTACTTC. Protein sequence: CASSPRWDHEQYF.

This clonotype was counted many times. A single base separates this from a much larger clone, so it may be a read error. V and J are TRBV7-9 and TRBJ2-7; D gene ambiguous. Germline lookup yields CDR1 SEHNR and CDR2 FQNEAQ (reference sequence). Trimming left V 4 bases short and J 7 bases short, with 23 bases between. CDR3 size: 16 residues. In DNA form, the CDR3 reads TGTGCCAGCAGCTCACGACTCCAAATGGGCTACAATGAGCAGTACTTC. Amino acid sequence: CASSSRLQMGYNEQYF.

By share, this clonotype ranks as medium-sized (0.01 to 0.1%). The rearrangement joins TRBV7-3 to TRBJ1-1; D not certain. V was trimmed by 5 bases and J by 7 bases, leaving 14 bases between them. The CDR3 has 13 amino acids. Looked up from germline, CDR1 is SGHTA and CDR2 is FQGTGA. The CDR3 here is CASSPQAGVEAFF. In DNA, the CDR3 is TGTGCCAGCAGCCCCCAGGCGGGCGTTGAAGCTTTCTTT.

The J gene is TRBJ2-5, the V gene TRBV28; 7 nucleotides align to TRBD1. The end of the DNA fits TRBJ2-1 better, so the J call may be wrong. Germline CDR1 and CDR2: MDHEN and SYDVKM. The CDR3 sequence is 14 residues long. DNA for the CDR3: TGTGCCAGCAGTTTAGTGACAGGGCACAATGAGCAGTTCTTC. It yields the protein CASSLVTGHNEQFF.

Ten or more counts support this clonotype. The chain uses TRBV19 and TRBJ2-7, with 10 bases lining up with TRBD1. J was trimmed by 7 bases and V by 4 bases; bases with no gene match: 10. The germline V gene has CDR1 LNHDA and CDR2 SQIVND (reference sequence). There are 15 residues in the CDR3. CDR3 DNA sequence: TGTGCCAGTAGTAGCCCTCGGGACAGGGGCTTTGAGCAGTACTTC. It specifies CASSSPRDRGFEQYF.

The chain joins TRBV7-9 to TRBJ2-3, with no clear D. CDR1 is SEHNR and CDR2 is FQNEAQ in the germline V gene (reference sequence). The CDR3 runs 12 residues. Trimming left V 5 bases short and J 6 bases short, with 9 bases between. The CDR3 DNA is TGTGCCAGCAGCGGAGAACGGGATACGCAGTATTTT. Translation: CASSGERDTQYF.

By sample fraction, this clonotype is medium-sized. V is TRBV7-8 and J is TRBJ1-1; no firm D call. V lost 1 base and J lost 1, with 7 bases in between. Germline V lookup: CDR1 SGHVS, CDR2 FQNEAQ. The CDR3 loop spans 14 amino acids. CDR3 bases: TGTGCCAGCAGCTTAGAACTGTCGAACACTGAAGCTTTCTTT. This codes for CASSLELSNTEAFF.

A few counts support this clonotype. The chain is built from TRBV15 and TRBJ1-5; D gene unclear. There are 15 residues in the CDR3. Trimming removed 1 base at V and 5 bases at J, with 12 bases between. Germline loops: CDR1 LNHNV, CDR2 YYDKDF (reference sequence). CDR3 sequence reads: CATSRGPSQDQPQHF. Written as DNA, the CDR3 is TGTGCCACCAGCAGAGGGCCAAGCCAAGATCAGCCCCAGCATTTT.

Comment on this clonotype: This CDR3 is missing its conserved last phenylalanine or tryptophan, likely due to a read error. The DNA is omitted, as the CDR3 cannot be located on it reliably, and the CDR3 follows TCRdb's listing. The V call is TRBV11-2, the J call TRBJ2-7; the table's TRBD1 call for D was not verified on the DNA. Germline loops: CDR1 SGHAT, CDR2 FQNNGV. Counting both end residues, the CDR3 totals 15 amino acids. CDR3 protein: CASSRQGNYGYTFGS.

This clonotype was recorded a few times. The genes are TRBV7-6 and TRBJ2-4; D call uncertain. Trimming stripped 5 bases from V and 7 bases from J, with 12 bases between. Germline values: CDR1 SGHVS, CDR2 FNYEAQ. This CDR3 is 13 amino acids long. CDR3 residues: CASSPPGWNIQYF. CDR3 sequence (DNA): TGTGCCAGCAGCCCCCCTGGGTGGAACATTCAGTACTTC.

On this clonotype itself: The conserved phenylalanine or tryptophan is not found at the CDR3 terminus, so this likely reflects a read error. The DNA is left out, because the CDR3 cannot be placed on it with certainty; the CDR3 is given as TCRdb lists it. The V call is TRBV12-3 or TRBV12-4, the J call TRBJ2-7; the table's D call, TRBD1, was not checked against the DNA. The CDR3 has 15 residues if both end residues are counted. The CDR3 spells CASSLDSNYGYTLGS.

This clonotype was detected ten times or more. CDR3: CASSLGGRWAGELFF. The CDR3 coding sequence is TGCGCCAGCAGCCTCGGGGGGCGTTGGGCCGGGGAGCTGTTTTTT. The rearrangement uses TRBV4-3 and TRBJ2-2, with D perhaps TRBD2 (7 bases). CDR3 length: 15 amino acids. The V end was cut by 4 bases, the J end by 6 bases, with 15 bases between. Looked up from germline, CDR1 is LGHNA and CDR2 is YSLEER.

This clonotype was observed many times. This chain uses TRBV10-2 with TRBJ1-5; D is unclear. The germline gives CDR1 WSHSY, CDR2 SAAADI. Trimming stripped 1 base from V and 2 bases from J, with 9 bases between. The CDR3 length is 15 residues. CDR3 amino acids: CASSEWGTGNQPQHF. The CDR3 coding sequence is TGCGCCAGCAGTGAGTGGGGTACGGGCAATCAGCCCCAGCATTTT.

This clonotype was observed many times. This chain joins TRBV10-3 and TRBJ1-6; D gene uncertain. The V gene's germline CDR1 is ENHRY and CDR2 SYGVKD. This CDR3 has 16 amino acids. V was trimmed by 2 bases and J by 4 bases, leaving 12 bases between them. The CDR3, as DNA: TGTGCCATCAGTGAGGTCAGGAACGATTATAATTCACCCCTCCACTTT. The encoded protein is CAISEVRNDYNSPLHF.

This clonotype has only one observation. This chain uses TRBV7-3 with TRBJ2-1; no reliable D call. This CDR3 has 15 amino acids. The ends were cut back, 5 bases at V and 0 bases at J, with 11 bases in the middle. The V gene's germline CDR1 is SGHTA and CDR2 FQGTGA. CDR3: CASSITLSSYNEQFF. CDR3 bases: TGTGCCAGCAGCATTACCCTCAGCTCCTACAATGAGCAGTTCTTC.

The chain recombines TRBV3-1 with TRBJ2-5, with 7 nucleotides matching TRBD2. Germline V CDR1 and CDR2: LGHDT, YNNKEL (reference sequence). Germline trimming cut 0 bases from V and 1 base from J; bases unmatched to any gene: 5. The CDR3 sequence is 16 residues long. The CDR3: CASSQDNGGFQETQYF. For the CDR3, the DNA is TGTGCCAGCAGCCAAGACAACGGGGGGTTCCAAGAGACCCAGTACTTC.

This chain connects TRBV10-3 to TRBJ2-2; 9 bases align to TRBD2. This CDR3 spans 15 amino acids. V lost 11 bases to trimming and J lost 1 base; unmatched junction nucleotides: 8. Germline CDR1 ENHRY, CDR2 SYGVKD. Written as DNA, the CDR3 is TGTGCCGTCTCGAATAGCGGGGGGAACACCGGGGAGCTGTTTTTT. Its protein product is CAVSNSGGNTGELFF.

This clonotype was seen ten or more times. A junction boundary mismatches the germline segment, possibly from a read error. V gene TRBV28 combines with J gene TRBJ2-5; TRBD2 matches at 9 bases. The CDR3 runs 12 residues. Per germline, CDR1 MDHEN and CDR2 SYDVKM. The CDR3 loop reads CASSDLGTSTDF. The CDR3 DNA sequence: TGTGCCAGCAGCGACCTCGGGACTAGCACGGACTTC.

This sequence joins TRBV7-3 and TRBJ2-4, with 7 bases lining up with TRBD2. The CDR3 consists of 16 residues. Germline CDR1 and CDR2: SGHTA and FQGTGA. J was trimmed by 13 bases and V by 5 bases; bases with no gene match: 20. CDR3 sequence (DNA): TGTGCCAGCAGCCACAACGCGGGAGCCCGACATAATGAGCAGTACTTC. This gives the protein CASSHNAGARHNEQYF.

The rearrangement joins TRBV7-4 to TRBJ1-5; D is ambiguous. This CDR3 comprises 16 residues. V dropped 5 bases and J dropped 2 bases, with 16 bases sitting between them. CDR1 is SGHVT, CDR2 SQSDAQ, per germline. CDR3 sequence (DNA): TGTGCCAGCAGCCCGGGCCGCCCCGGGGGCAATCAGCCCCAGCATTTT. It codes for CASSPGRPGGNQPQHF.

The table lists this clonotype with many counts. The gene calls are TRBV7-9 and TRBJ1-4; no reliable D call. Germline-derived CDR1 and CDR2 are SEHNR and FQNEAQ (reference sequence). V was cut by 2 bases and J by 12 bases, with 10 bases left in between. CDR3 size: 12 residues. The CDR3: CASSLPAEELFF. As DNA, the CDR3 is TGTGCCAGCAGCTTACCAGCGGAAGAACTGTTTTTT.